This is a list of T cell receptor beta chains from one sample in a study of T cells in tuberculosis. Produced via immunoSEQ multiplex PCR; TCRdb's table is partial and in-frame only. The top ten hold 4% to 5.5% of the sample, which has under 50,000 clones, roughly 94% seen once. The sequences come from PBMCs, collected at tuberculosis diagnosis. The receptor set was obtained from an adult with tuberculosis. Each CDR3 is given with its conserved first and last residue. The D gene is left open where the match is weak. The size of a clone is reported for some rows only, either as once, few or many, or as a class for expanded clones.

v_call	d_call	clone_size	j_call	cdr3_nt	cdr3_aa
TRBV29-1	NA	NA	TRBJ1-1	TGCAGCGTCCTCTCCGGGGTTGGTAGCACTGAAGCTTTCTTT	CSVLSGVGSTEAFF
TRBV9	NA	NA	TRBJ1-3	TGTGCCAGCAGCCCCCGTCCCCTGGACAGTACATTAACCGTGGGAAACACCATATATTTT	CASSPRPLDSTLTVGNTIYF
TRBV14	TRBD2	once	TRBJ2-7	TGTGCCAGCAGCCAAGAAGCGGGGGGCTCCTACGAGCAGTACTTC	CASSQEAGGSYEQYF
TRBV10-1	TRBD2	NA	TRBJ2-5	TGCGCCAGCAGTGAGTGGGGGGGTAGGACCCAGTACTTC	CASSEWGGRTQYF
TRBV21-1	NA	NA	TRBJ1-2	TGTGCCAGCAGCAAAGAAACCCCAGGGGATCCTTATGGCTACACCTTC	CASSKETPGDPYGYTF
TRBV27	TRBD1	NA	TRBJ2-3	TGTGCCAGCACTCACAAGGGGGCAACTACAGATACGCAGTATTTT	CASTHKGATTDTQYF
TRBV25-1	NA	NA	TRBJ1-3	TGTGCCAGCAGTGAATTTGGCAGGGATCGCTCTGGAAACACCATATATTTT	CASSEFGRDRSGNTIYF
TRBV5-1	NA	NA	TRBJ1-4	TGCGCCAGCAAGTGGACTTCAACTAATGAAAAACTGTTTTTT	CASKWTSTNEKLFF
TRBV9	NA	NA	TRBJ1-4	TGTGCCAGCAGCGCCCCACGGGGTGAAAAACTGTTTTTT	CASSAPRGEKLFF
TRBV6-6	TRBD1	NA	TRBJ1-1	TGTGCCAGCAGCCAAACAGGGGGCGCCGGTAACACTGAAGCTTTCTTT	CASSQTGGAGNTEAFF
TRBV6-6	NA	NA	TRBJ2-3	TGTGCCAGCAGTCCCCGGGGGGCGCGGTGGGATACGCAGTATTTT	CASSPRGARWDTQYF
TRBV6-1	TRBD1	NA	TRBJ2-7	TGTGCCAGCAGTGAAGCAGGGGTTGGACAGGGGGATACCTACGAGCAGTACTTC	CASSEAGVGQGDTYEQYF
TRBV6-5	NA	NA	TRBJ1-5	TGTGCCAGCAGTTTCACAGACAGCCCCAATCAGCCCCAGCATTTT	CASSFTDSPNQPQHF
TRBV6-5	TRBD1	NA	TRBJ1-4	TGTGCCAGCAGAACCGGGACAGGGTACGAAAAACTGTTTTTT	CASRTGTGYEKLFF
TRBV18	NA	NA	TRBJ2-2	TGTGCCAGCTCACTTTGGACACCTGCGAACACCGGGGAGCTGTTTTTT	CASSLWTPANTGELFF
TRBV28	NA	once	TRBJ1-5	TGTGCCAGCAGTTCGACCTTCGACAACATACATCAGCCCCAGCATTTT	CASSSTFDNIHQPQHF
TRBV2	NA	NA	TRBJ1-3	TGTGCCAGCAGGTTGGTTTTGTCGGCGAAAAGACAAACTGGAAACACCATATATTTT	CASRLVLSAKRQTGNTIYF
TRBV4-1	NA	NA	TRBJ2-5	TGCGCCAGCAGCCAGAGCCCACCGGCGGGGAGTCTAGGAGAGACCCAGTACTTC	CASSQSPPAGSLGETQYF
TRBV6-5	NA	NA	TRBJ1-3	TGTGCCACCCTCTCTGGAAACACCATATATTTT	CATLSGNTIYF
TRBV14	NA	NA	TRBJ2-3	TGTGCCAGCAGCCTCAGCCAGGGGGGCGGTGCAGATACGCAGTATTTT	CASSLSQGGGADTQYF
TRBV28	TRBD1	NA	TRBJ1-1	TGTGCCAGCAGTGCGACAGGGAGGTACACTGAAGCTTTCTTT	CASSATGRYTEAFF
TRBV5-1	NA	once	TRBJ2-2	TGCGCCAGCCACCTCTTCCCGGGAAACACCGGGGAGCTGTTTTTT	CASHLFPGNTGELFF
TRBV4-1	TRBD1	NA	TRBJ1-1	TGCGCCAGCAGCCAATATGGACAGGGGAACACTGAAGCTTTCTTT	CASSQYGQGNTEAFF
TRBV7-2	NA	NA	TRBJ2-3	TGTGCCAGCAGCTTAGGAGGTCGAGCAGATACGCAGTATTTT	CASSLGGRADTQYF
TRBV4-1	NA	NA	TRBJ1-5	TGCGCCAGCAGCCAATCCGGGATCGGCAGCAATCAGCCCCAGCATTTT	CASSQSGIGSNQPQHF
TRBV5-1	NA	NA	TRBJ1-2	TGCGCCAGCACCGCTTCCGGAGTCAACTATGGCTACACCTTC	CASTASGVNYGYTF
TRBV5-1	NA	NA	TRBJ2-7	TGCGCCAGCAGCTTGGAAGAGGGTTTGGGCTACGAGCAGTACTTC	CASSLEEGLGYEQYF
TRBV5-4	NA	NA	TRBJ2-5	TGTGCCAGCAGCTTGGGGCAGGGGCTAGGGACCCAGTACTTC	CASSLGQGLGTQYF
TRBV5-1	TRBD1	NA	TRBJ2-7	TGCGCCAGCAGCCGGGACAGGGTTGAGGAGCAGTACTTC	CASSRDRVEEQYF
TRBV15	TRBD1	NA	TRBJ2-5	TGTGCCACCAGCAGAGGCGGACAGGGCCAAGAGACCCAGTACTTC	CATSRGGQGQETQYF
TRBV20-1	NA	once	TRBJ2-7	TGCAGTGCTAGTGGACGAGGGTGGCAGTACTTC	CSASGRGWQYF
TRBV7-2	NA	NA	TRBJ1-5	TGTGCCAGCAGCTTAGTGGCAGGGAGCAATCAGCCCCAGCATTTT	CASSLVAGSNQPQHF
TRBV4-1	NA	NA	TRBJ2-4	TGCGCCAGCAGCCCCGAGCCCACAGGGTTAGGGTCCAAAAACATTCAGTACTTC	CASSPEPTGLGSKNIQYF
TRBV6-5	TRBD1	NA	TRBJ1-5	TGTGCCAGCAGTCCGGGACAGGTAATAAATCAGCCCCAGCATTTT	CASSPGQVINQPQHF
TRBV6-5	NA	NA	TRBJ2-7	TGTGCCAGCAGTCACTCGACGGGACAAAACTCCTACGAGCAGTACTTC	CASSHSTGQNSYEQYF
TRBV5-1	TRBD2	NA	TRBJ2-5	TGCGCCAGCAGGACAGCGGGGGGGCGCGATAAGAACTTC	CASRTAGGRDKNF
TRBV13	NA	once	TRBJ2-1	TGTGCCAGCAGCTTAGAGCCCATCTCCTTGGATGAGCAGTTCTTC	CASSLEPISLDEQFF